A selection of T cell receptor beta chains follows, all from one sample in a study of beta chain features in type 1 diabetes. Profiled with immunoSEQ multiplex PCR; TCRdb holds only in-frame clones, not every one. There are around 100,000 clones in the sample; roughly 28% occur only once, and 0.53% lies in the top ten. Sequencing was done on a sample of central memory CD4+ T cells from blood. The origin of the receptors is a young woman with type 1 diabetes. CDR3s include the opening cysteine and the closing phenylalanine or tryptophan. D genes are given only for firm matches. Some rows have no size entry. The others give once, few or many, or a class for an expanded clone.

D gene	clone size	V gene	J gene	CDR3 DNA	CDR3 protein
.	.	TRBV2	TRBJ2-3	TGTGCCAGCGGGGCCAGTTTCACAGATACGCAGTATTTT	CASGASFTDTQYF
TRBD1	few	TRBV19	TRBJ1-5	TGTGCCAGTAGTATTGGACAGGCGGGCAATCAGCCCCAGCATTTT	CASSIGQAGNQPQHF
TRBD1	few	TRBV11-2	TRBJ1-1	TGTGCCAGCAGCTTAGGGACAGGTTGGGGCACTGAAGCTTTCTTT	CASSLGTGWGTEAFF
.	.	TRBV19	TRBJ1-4	TGTGCCAGTGCCACCTCTTCTACAGGGTGGGGACTGTTTTTT	CASATSSTGWGLFF
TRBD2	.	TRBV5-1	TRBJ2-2	TGCGCCAGCAGCTTGGGGACTAGCGGGAGCAGGGAGGCCGGGGAGCTGTTTTTT	CASSLGTSGSREAGELFF
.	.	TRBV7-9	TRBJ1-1	TGTGCCAGCAGTTTTACGGGACACCTCGCCCGTGAAGCTTTCTTT	CASSFTGHLAREAFF
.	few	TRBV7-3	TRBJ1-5	TGTGCCAGCAGCCCCCGATTATGGGACACGAATCAGCCCCAGCATTTT	CASSPRLWDTNQPQHF
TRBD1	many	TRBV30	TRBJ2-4	TGTGCCTGGAGTCCTGGACAGGCGCTTAAAAACATTCAGTACTTC	CAWSPGQALKNIQYF
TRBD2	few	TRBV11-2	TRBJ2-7	TGTGCCAGCAGCCCTGGGACTAGCGGGAGGGCCGGGTTCCACGAGCAGTACTTC	CASSPGTSGRAGFHEQYF
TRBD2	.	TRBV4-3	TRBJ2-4	TGCGCCAGCAGCCCAGTGGGGGGACTAGCGGGAGAAGGGACCGGAGCCAAAAACATTCAGTACTTC	CASSPVGGLAGEGTGAKNIQYF
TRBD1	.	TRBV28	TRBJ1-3	TGTGCCAGCAGTCCAGGGGGACAGGGAGGAAACACCATATATTTT	CASSPGGQGGNTIYF
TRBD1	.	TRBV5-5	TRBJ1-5	TGTGCCAGCAGCTTCAACATTCCAGGGGGCAGGGGCAATCAGCCCCAGCATTTT	CASSFNIPGGRGNQPQHF
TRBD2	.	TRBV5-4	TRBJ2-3	TGTGCCAGCAGCTCGACTAGCGGAGGAGATACGCAGTATTTT	CASSSTSGGDTQYF
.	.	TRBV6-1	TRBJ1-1	TGTGCCAGCAGCGGGTACAACCAGGGGTCCGGGAAAGCTTTCTTT	CASSGYNQGSGKAFF
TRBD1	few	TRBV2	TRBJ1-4	TGTGCCAGCAACCCGGGACAGGGTAATGAAAAACTGTTTTTT	CASNPGQGNEKLFF
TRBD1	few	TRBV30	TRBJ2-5	TGTGCCTGGTTGGCGCCGGGACAGGGGGAAGAGACCCAGTACTTC	CAWLAPGQGEETQYF
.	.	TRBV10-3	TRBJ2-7	TGTGCCACTGCAACCCAACTAGAGACCTACGAGCAGTACTTC	CATATQLETYEQYF
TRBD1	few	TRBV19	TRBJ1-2	TGTGCCAGTAGTTACCCGGGACAGGGGTTTGGCTACACCTTC	CASSYPGQGFGYTF
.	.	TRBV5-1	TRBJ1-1	TGCGCCAGCGCGGTGGGGGCAGCTAACACTGAAGCTTTCTTT	CASAVGAANTEAFF
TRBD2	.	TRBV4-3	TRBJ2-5	TGCGCCAGCAGCCAAGCTAGCGGGGAGACCCAGTACTTC	CASSQASGETQYF
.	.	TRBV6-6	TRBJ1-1	TGTGCCAGCAGTTACCCCGGGAGGGAGAACACTGAAGCTTTCTTT	CASSYPGRENTEAFF
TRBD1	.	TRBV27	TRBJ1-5	TGTGCCAGCAGTAGATCAGGGACAGCCCTAGGGCCCCAGCATTTT	CASSRSGTALGPQHF
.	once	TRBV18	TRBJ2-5	TGTGCCAGCTCTCGCCGGGAGAGACAAGAGACCCAGTACTTC	CASSRRERQETQYF
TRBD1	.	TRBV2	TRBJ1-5	TGTGCCAGCAGTGAACAGGGACAGGGTGGTCGTCAGCCCCAGCATTTT	CASSEQGQGGRQPQHF
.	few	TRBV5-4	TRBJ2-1	TGTGCCAGTACCGACAGGACTCAAACAAACGATGAGCAGTTCTTC	CASTDRTQTNDEQFF
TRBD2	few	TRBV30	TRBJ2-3	TGTGCCTGGAGCCCCGCCGGGACTAGCGGGTGGGGAACGCAGTATTTT	CAWSPAGTSGWGTQYF
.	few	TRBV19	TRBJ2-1	TGTGCCAGTAGTATAGCACCCGGGTGGGACAACAATGAGCAGTTCTTC	CASSIAPGWDNNEQFF
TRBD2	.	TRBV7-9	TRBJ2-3	TGTGCCAGCAGCCGGACTAGCCTAACCATCACAGATACGCAGTATTTT	CASSRTSLTITDTQYF
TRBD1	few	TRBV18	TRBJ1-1	TGTGCCAGCTCACCGGACAGGGACACTGAAGCTTTCTTT	CASSPDRDTEAFF
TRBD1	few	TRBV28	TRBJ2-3	TGTGCCAGCAGTAAACAGGGGAGCGCAGATACGCAGTATTTT	CASSKQGSADTQYF
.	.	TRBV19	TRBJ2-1	TGTGCCAGTAGCGATTTTCAGGACAGCAATGAGCAGTTCTTC	CASSDFQDSNEQFF
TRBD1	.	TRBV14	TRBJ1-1	TGTGCCAGCAGCGGGCTGGGACAGGGCAAGGACACTGAAGCTTTCTTT	CASSGLGQGKDTEAFF
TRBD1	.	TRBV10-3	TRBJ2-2	TGTGCCACCAAAGATCAGGGGGCGGCCGGGGAGCTGTTTTTT	CATKDQGAAGELFF
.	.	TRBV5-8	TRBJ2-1	TGTGCCAGCAGCTTGGGGCAGGGTCTCCTCGCCTACAATGAGCAGTTCTTC	CASSLGQGLLAYNEQFF
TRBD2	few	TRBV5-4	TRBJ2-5	TGTGCCAGCAGCTCGACTAGCGGGAGCGGGACCCAGTACTTC	CASSSTSGSGTQYF
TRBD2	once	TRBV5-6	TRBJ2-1	TGTGCCAGCAGCTTGGCTAGCGGGAGCTCCTACAATGAGCAGTTCTTC	CASSLASGSSYNEQFF
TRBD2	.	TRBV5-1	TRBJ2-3	TGCGCCAGCAGCTTGGTTGGGCTAGCGGGCTCCACAGATACGCAGTATTTT	CASSLVGLAGSTDTQYF
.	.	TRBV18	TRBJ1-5	TGTGCCAGCTCACCAGAGCAGGGGCAGAATCAGCCCCAGCATTTT	CASSPEQGQNQPQHF
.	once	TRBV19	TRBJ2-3	TGTGCCAGCCGCAGTAGCCTAGAGAGCACAGATACGCAGTATTTT	CASRSSLESTDTQYF
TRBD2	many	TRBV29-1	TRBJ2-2	TGCAGCGTTGGTCGGGAGGGCCGAGACACCGGGGAGCTGTTTTTT	CSVGREGRDTGELFF
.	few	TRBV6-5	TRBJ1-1	TGTGCCAGCAGTAACCAGGGAGGCAGAACTGAAGCTTTCTTT	CASSNQGGRTEAFF
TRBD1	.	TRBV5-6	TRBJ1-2	TGTGCCAGCAGCCGGACAGGGCTTACGTATGGCTACACCTTC	CASSRTGLTYGYTF
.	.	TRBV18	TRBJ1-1	TGTGCCAGCTCACCATTAACACCTGGTACAGGGAACACTGAAGCTTTCTTT	CASSPLTPGTGNTEAFF
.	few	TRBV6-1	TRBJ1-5	TGTGCCAGCAGTGAAAACAGGGAGGGATTTGAGCCCCAGCATTTT	CASSENREGFEPQHF
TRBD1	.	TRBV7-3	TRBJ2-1	TGTGCCAGCAGCGGACAGGGGGCGAGTAATGAGCAGTTCTTC	CASSGQGASNEQFF
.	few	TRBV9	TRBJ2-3	TGTGCCAGCAGCGGGGGAGGAGGGGGCACAGATACGCAGTATTTT	CASSGGGGGTDTQYF
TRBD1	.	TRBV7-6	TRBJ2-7	TGTGCCAGCAGCCACCTCCTCCGGGACAGGGGCTACGAGCAGTACTTC	CASSHLLRDRGYEQYF
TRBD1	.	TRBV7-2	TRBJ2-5	TGTGCCAGCAGCCACAGGGGACGGGAGACCCAGTACTTC	CASSHRGRETQYF
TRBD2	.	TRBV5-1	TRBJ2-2	TGCGCCAGCAGCTTAACGGGAGGGCTGGCCGGGGAGCTGTTTTTT	CASSLTGGLAGELFF
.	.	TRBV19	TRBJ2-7	TGTGCCAGTAGTCGGGCAGGGAATGACCACGAGCAGTACTTC	CASSRAGNDHEQYF
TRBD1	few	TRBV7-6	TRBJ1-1	TGTGCCAGCAGCTATAACCTTGGACAGGGTACTGAAGCTTTCTTT	CASSYNLGQGTEAFF
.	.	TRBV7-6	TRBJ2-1	TGTGCCAGCAGCTCCGGACTGAAAAACAATGAGCAGTTCTTC	CASSSGLKNNEQFF
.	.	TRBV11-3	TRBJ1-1	TGTGCCAGCAGGGGTCCAGGGTACGCTTTCTTT	CASRGPGYAFF
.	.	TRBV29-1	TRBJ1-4	TGCAGCGTCGGGACGGGACAAAGGGAAAAACTGTTTTTT	CSVGTGQREKLFF
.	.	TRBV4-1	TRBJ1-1	TGCGCCAGCAGCCTCCTGGTAAGCTCCTTTCGTGAAGCTTTCTTT	CASSLLVSSFREAFF